This T cell receptor beta chain comes out of a study of T cells in tuberculosis. General observations from the study: Active tuberculosis alpha repertoires lay closer to GMM-specific TCRs than controls'.

This CDR3 is built from 13 residues. Trimming took off 5 bases at V and 6 bases at J, with 12 bases between the two ends. Looked up from germline, CDR1 is SGHTA and CDR2 is FQGTGA. In regard to this clone: The antigen is undetermined.

Only in-frame clones appear in the TCRdb table, and some are missing; sequencing was by immunoSEQ multiplex PCR. The sample has tens of thousands of clones, around 91% seen once; the top ten hold approximately 6.6%. The clonotype comes from a donor aged 5 to 30 with latent tuberculosis or without tuberculosis infection. This sequence joins TRBV7-3 and TRBJ2-3, with a weak D call TRBD2 (5 bases). Material for sequencing was PBMCs. Here the CDR3 DNA reads TGTGCCAGCAGCATAGGACTGAGGGATACGCAGTATTTT. Translating gives CASSIGLRDTQYF.